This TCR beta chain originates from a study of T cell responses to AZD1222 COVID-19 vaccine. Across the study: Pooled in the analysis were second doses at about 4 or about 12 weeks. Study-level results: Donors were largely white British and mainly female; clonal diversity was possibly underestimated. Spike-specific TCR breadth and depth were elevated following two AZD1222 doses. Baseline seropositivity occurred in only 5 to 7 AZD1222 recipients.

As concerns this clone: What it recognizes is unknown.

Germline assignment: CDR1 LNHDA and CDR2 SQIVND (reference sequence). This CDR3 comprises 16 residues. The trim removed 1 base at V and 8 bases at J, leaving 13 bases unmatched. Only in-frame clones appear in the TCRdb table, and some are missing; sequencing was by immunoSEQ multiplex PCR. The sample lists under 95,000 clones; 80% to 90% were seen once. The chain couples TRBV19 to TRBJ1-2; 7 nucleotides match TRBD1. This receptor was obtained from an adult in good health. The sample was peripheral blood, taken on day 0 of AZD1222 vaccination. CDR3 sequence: CASSIVPGQLMRGYTF. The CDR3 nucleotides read TGTGCCAGTAGTATAGTCCCGGGACAGCTCATGCGGGGCTACACCTTC.